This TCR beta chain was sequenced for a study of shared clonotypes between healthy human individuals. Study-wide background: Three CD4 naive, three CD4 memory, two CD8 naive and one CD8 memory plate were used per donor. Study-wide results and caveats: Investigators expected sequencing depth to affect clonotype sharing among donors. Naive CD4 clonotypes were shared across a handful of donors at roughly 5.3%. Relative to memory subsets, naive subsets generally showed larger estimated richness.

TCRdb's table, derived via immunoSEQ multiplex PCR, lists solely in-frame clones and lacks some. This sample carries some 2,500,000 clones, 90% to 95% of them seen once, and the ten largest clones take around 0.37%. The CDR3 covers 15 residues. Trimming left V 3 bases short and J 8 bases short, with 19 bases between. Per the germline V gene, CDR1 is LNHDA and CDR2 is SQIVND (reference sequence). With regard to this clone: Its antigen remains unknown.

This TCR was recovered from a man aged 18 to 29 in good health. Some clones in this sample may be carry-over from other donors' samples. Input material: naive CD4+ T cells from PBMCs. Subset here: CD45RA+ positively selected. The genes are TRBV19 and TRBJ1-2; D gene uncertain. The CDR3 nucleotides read TGTGCCAGTAGTATTGAGGATTCGGCAGCTACGGGCTACACCTTC. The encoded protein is CASSIEDSAATGYTF.